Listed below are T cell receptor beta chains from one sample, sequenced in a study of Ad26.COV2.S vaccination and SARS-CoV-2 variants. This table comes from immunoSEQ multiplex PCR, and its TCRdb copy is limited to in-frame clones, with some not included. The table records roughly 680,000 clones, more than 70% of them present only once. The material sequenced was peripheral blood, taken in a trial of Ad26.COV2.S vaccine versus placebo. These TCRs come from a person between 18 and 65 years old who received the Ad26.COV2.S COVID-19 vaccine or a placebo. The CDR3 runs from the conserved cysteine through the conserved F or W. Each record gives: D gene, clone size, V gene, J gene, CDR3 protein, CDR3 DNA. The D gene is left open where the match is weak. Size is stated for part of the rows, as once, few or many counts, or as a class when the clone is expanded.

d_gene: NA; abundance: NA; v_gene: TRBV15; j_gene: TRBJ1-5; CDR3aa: CATSVGAQQPQHF; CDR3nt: TGTGCCACCAGCGTCGGGGCGCAGCAGCCCCAGCATTTT
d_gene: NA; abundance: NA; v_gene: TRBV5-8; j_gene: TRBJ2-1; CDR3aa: CASSLGWKGEQGEQFF; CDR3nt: TGTGCCAGCAGCTTGGGCTGGAAGGGGGAGCAGGGTGAGCAGTTCTTC
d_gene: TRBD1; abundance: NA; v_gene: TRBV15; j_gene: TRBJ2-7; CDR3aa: CATSRVTGAYEQYF; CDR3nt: TGTGCCACCAGCAGAGTTACAGGGGCCTACGAGCAGTACTTC
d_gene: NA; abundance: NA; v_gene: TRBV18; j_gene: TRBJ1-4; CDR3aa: CASSPRGDATNEKLFF; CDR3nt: TGTGCCAGCTCACCACGCGGGGACGCAACTAATGAAAAACTGTTTTTT
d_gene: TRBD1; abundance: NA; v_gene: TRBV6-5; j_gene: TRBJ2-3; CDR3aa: CASSSWTGAITDTQYF; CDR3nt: TGTGCCAGCAGTTCATGGACAGGAGCCATCACAGATACGCAGTATTTT
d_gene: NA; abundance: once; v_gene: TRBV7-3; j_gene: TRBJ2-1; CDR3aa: CASSSTRDEQFF; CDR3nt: TGTGCCAGCAGCTCAACCAGGGATGAGCAGTTCTTC
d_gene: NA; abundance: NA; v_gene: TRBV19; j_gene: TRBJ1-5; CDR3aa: CASLHLRGNQPQHF; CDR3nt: TGTGCCAGTCTTCATTTGAGGGGCAATCAGCCCCAGCATTTT
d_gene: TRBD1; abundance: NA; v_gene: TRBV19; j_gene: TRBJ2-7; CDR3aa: CASTPGQGSTYEQYF; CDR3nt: TGTGCCAGTACCCCGGGACAGGGGTCGACCTACGAGCAGTACTTC
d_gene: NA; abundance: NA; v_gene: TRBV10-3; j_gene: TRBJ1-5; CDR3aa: CAISESYLTFQHF; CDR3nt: TGTGCCATCAGTGAGTCTTATTTGACGTTCCAGCATTTT
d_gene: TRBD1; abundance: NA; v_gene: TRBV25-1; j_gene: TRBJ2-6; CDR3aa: CASSESGGAGANVLTF; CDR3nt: TGTGCCAGCAGTGAATCAGGGGGCGCTGGGGCCAACGTCCTGACTTTC
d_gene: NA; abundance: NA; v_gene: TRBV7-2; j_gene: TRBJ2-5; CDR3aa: CASSLGGGPRETQYF; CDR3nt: TGTGCCAGCAGCTTAGGGGGCGGCCCGCGCGAGACCCAGTACTTC
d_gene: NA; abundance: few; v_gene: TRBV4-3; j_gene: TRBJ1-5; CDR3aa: CASSQEVRLSNQPQHF; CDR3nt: TGCGCCAGCAGCCAAGAAGTCAGACTTAGCAATCAGCCCCAGCATTTT